The T cell receptor (beta chain) described here comes from a study of technical replicates of blood from four donors. This CDR3 comprises 15 residues. Germline CDR1 SGHAT, CDR2 FQNNGV. Trimming stripped 4 bases from V and 4 bases from J, with 14 bases between. Using immunoSEQ multiplex PCR, the repertoire was profiled, and TCRdb retains in-frame clones only, with some absent. The profile covers some 85,000 clones, with around 94% appearing a single time and 0.39% taken by the ten largest. The chain joins TRBV11-2 to TRBJ1-5; a possible D gene is TRBD1 (6 bases). The origin of this receptor is a human donor in good health. The sample consisted of T cells isolated from PBMCs. CDR3 protein: CASSYDGGRNQPQHF. CDR3 nucleotides: TGTGCCAGCAGCTACGACGGGGGGCGTAATCAGCCCCAGCATTTT.